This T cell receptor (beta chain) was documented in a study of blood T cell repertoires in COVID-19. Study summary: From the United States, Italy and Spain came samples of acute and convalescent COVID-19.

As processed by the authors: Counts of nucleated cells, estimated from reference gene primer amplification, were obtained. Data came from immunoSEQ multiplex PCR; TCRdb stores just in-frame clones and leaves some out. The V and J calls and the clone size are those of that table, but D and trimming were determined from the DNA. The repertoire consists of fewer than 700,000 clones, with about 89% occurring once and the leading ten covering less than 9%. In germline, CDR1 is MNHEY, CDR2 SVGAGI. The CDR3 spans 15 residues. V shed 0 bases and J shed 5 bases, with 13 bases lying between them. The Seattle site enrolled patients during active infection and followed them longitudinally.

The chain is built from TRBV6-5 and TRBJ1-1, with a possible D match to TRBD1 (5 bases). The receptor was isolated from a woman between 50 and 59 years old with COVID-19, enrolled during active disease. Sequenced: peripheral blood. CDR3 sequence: CASSYSPGLTTEAFF. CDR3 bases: TGTGCCAGCAGTTACTCCCCAGGGTTGACGACTGAAGCTTTCTTT.